Here is one TCR beta chain with its context. This specimen belongs to a study of PD-L1 blockade in urothelial cancer. Assay used: immunoSEQ multiplex PCR; TCRdb lists only in-frame clones, some missing. The repertoire holds approximately 86,000 clones, with around four fifths as singletons. Stated time point: pretreatment peripheral blood. The TCR was taken from a man between 35 and 55 years old with urothelial cancer. Here the sequenced sample was PBMCs, taken around atezolizumab (anti-PD-L1) treatment.

CDR3 sequence reads: CASSTGLASNEQFF. CDR3 DNA sequence: TGTGCCAGCAGCACCGGACTAGCTTCTAATGAGCAGTTCTTC. This chain connects TRBV7-3 to TRBJ2-1; 8 bases fit TRBD2. The germline CDR1 and CDR2 sequences are SGHTA and FQGTGA. The CDR3 consists of 14 residues. The trim removed 5 bases at V and 7 bases at J, leaving 7 bases unmatched. Looking up the rest from reference TRBV7-3 and TRBJ2-1 gives the full variable domain: GAGVSQTPSNKVTEKGKYVELRCDPISGHTALYWYRQSLGQGPEFLIYFQGTGAADDSGLPNDRFFAVRPEGSVSTLKIQRTERGDSAVYLCASSTGLASNEQFFGPGTRLTVL.